This T cell receptor beta chain was captured in a study of T cell repertoires in cytomegalovirus infection. On the study more broadly: A matching HLA type, together with CMV infection, was signaled by public TCR beta signatures. Study-level findings and limits: Clonotype analysis showed dominance of the ex vivo response by HLA-C-restricted CMV-specific TCR beta clonotypes. Using cumulative public TCR beta family frequency, the authors identified those who carried CMV together with the relevant HLA.

V gave up 3 bases and J gave up 6 bases, with 12 bases separating them. The CDR3 runs to 14 residues. CDR1 is LNHDA, CDR2 SQIVND, per germline (reference sequence). Many counts were recorded for this clonotype. Its target is not known. TCRdb ran MiXCR on the reads and lists one entry per CDR3 protein. The sample contains roughly 230,000 distinct CDR3 sequences, about a sixth of which appear only once. The origin of this receptor is a human donor in good health (CMV status not recorded). Some clones in this sample may be carry-over from other donors' samples. Sequencing was carried out using CD8+ T cells from PBMCs. The rearrangement uses TRBV19 and TRBJ1-5; D unclear. For the CDR3, the DNA is TGTGCCAGTAGTATCGGCGGTCTTGGTCAGCCCCAGCATTTT. It is translated as CASSIGGLGQPQHF. Supplemented by reference TRBV19 and TRBJ1-5, the full variable domain reads DGGITQSPKYLFRKEGQNVTLSCEQNLNHDAMYWYRQDPGQGLRLIYYSQIVNDFQKGDIAEGYSVSREKKESFPLTVTSAQKNPTAFYLCASSIGGLGQPQHFGDGTRLSIL.